This TCR beta chain was found in a study of blood T cells in healthy people across ages. Peripheral blood from each donor was collected in a volume of 8 to 10 milliliters. Primers used in a second PCR of roughly 6 to 11 cycles were a sample-barcoded 5' primer and a J-beta primer mix. All samples yielded 2.5 million or more CDR3-containing paired-end reads. TCRdb reprocessed the 5' RACE reads via MiXCR and lists one record per CDR3 protein. Of some 1.5 million distinct CDR3 sequences detected, approximately 28% appear once; the ten largest clones hold about 7.7%. V shed 5 bases and J shed 8 bases, with 13 bases lying between them. The CDR3 has 12 residues. Germline CDR1 is PRHDT and CDR2 is FYEKMQ (reference sequence). This clonotype occurred once.

Sequencing was done on a sample of blood. The chain has TRBV13 and TRBJ2-7, with D tentatively TRBD1 or TRBD2 (5 bases each). The clonotype comes from a woman aged 30 to 39 in good health. CDR3: CASSPPVGQQYF. CDR3 sequence (DNA): TGTGCCAGCAGCCCCCCGGTGGGACAGCAGTACTTC.